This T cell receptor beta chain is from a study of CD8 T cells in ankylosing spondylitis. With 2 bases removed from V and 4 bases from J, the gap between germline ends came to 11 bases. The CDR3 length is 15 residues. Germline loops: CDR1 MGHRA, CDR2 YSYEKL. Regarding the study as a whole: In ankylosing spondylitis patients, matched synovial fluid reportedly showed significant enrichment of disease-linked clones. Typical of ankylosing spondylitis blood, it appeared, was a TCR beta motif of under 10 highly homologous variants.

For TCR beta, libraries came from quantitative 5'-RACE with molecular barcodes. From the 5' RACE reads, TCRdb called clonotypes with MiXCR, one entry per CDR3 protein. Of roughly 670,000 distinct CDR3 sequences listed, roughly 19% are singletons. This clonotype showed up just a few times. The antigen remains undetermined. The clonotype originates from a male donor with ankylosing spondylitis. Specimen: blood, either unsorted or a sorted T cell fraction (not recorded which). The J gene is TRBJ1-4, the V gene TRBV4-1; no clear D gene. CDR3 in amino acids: CASSQQGNINEKLFF. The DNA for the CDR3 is TGCGCCAGCAGCCAACAAGGGAACATTAATGAAAAACTGTTTTTT.